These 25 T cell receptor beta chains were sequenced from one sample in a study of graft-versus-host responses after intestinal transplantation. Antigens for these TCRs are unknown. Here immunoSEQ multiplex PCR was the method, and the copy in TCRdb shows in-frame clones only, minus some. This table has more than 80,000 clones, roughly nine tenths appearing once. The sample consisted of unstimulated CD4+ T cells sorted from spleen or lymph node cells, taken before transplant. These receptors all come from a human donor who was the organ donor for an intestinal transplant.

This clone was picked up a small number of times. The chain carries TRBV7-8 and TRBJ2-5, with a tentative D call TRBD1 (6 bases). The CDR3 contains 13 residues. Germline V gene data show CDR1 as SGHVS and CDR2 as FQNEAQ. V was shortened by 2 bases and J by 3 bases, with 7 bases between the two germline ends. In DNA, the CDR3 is TGTGCCAGCAGCTTAAACAGGGAAGAGACCCAGTACTTC. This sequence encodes CASSLNREETQYF.

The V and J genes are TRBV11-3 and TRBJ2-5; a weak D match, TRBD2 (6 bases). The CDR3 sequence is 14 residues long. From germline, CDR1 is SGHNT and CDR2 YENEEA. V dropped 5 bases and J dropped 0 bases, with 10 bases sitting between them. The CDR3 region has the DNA TGTGCCAGCAGCGCGGGACCGAACCAAGAGACCCAGTACTTC. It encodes CASSAGPNQETQYF.

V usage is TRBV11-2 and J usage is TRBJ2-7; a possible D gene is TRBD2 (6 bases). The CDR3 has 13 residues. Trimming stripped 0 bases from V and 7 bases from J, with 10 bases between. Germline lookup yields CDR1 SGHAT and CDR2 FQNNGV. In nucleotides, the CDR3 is TGTGCCAGCAGCTTAGAGGAGGGTGGGGAGCAGTACTTC. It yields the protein CASSLEEGGEQYF.

The CDR3 DNA reads TGTGCCAGCTCACCACTGGAGGGCCGCCAAGAGACCCAGTACTTC. The encoded protein is CASSPLEGRQETQYF. The chain employs TRBV18 and TRBJ2-5, with a possible D match to TRBD2 (6 bases). Trimming shortened V by 1 base and J by 1 base, and 10 bases separated the two germline ends. The CDR3 is made up of 15 amino acids. CDR1 is KGHSH and CDR2 is LQKENI in the germline V gene.

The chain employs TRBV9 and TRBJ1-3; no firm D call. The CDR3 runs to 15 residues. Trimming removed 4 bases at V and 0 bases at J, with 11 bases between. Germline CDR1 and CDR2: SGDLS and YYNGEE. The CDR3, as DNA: TGTGCCAGCAGCCCCCAGGTGTTCTCTGGAAACACCATATATTTT. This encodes CASSPQVFSGNTIYF.

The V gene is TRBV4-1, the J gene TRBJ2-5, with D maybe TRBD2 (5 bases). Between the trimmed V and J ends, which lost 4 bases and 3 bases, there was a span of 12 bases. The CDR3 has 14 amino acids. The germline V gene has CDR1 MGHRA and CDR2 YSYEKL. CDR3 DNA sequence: TGCGCCAGCAGCCGGGTGGGAGAAAAAGAGACCCAGTACTTC. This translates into CASSRVGEKETQYF.

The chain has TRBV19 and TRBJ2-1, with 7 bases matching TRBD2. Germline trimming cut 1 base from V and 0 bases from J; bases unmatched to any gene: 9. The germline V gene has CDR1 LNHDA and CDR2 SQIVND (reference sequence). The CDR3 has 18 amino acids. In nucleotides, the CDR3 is TGTGCCAGTAGTATAGCCCTACTAGCGTCGAGCTCCTACAATGAGCAGTTCTTC. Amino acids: CASSIALLASSSYNEQFF. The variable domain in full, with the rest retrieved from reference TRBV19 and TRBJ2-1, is DGGITQSPKYLFRKEGQNVTLSCEQNLNHDAMYWYRQDPGQGLRLIYYSQIVNDFQKGDIAEGYSVSREKKESFPLTVTSAQKNPTAFYLCASSIALLASSSYNEQFFGPGTRLTVL.

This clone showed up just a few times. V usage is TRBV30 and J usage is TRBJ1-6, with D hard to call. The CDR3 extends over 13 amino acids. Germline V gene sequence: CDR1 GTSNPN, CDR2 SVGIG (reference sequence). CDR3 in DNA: TGTGCACACGCCCCAGCGGATAATTCACCCCTCCACTTT. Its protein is CAHAPADNSPLHF. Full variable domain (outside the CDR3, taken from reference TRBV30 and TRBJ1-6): SQTIHQWPATLVQPVGSPLSLECTVEGTSNPNLYWYRQAAGRGLQLLFYSVGIGQISSEVPQNLSASRPQDRQFILSSKKLLLSDSGFYLCAHAPADNSPLHFGNGTRLTVT.

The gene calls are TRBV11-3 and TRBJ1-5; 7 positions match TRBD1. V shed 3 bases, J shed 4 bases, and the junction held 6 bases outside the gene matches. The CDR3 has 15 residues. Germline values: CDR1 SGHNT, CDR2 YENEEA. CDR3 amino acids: CASSFRDRANQPQHF. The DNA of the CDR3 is TGTGCCAGCAGCTTTCGGGACAGAGCTAATCAGCCCCAGCATTTT.

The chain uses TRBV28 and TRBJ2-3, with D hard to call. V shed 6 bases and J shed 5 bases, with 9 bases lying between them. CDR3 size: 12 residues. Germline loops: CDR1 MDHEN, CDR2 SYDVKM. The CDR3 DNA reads TGTGCCAGCAGCCCCGTCGGAGATACGCAGTATTTT. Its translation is CASSPVGDTQYF.

CDR3: CASRGAGTSGGLGSYNEQFF. The CDR3 region has the DNA TGCGCCAGCAGGGGGGCCGGGACTAGCGGGGGGCTCGGCTCCTACAATGAGCAGTTCTTC. J is TRBJ2-1 and V is TRBV5-1, with 15 bases identical to TRBD2. The CDR3 loop spans 20 amino acids. J lost 0 bases, V lost 5 bases, and 12 bases had no gene match. CDR1 is SGHRS, CDR2 YFSETQ, per germline. Drawing the rest from reference TRBV5-1 and TRBJ2-1, the complete variable domain is KAGVTQTPRYLIKTRGQQVTLSCSPISGHRSVSWYQQTPGQGLQFLFEYFSETQRNKGNFPGRFSGRQFSNSRSEMNVSTLELGDSALYLCASRGAGTSGGLGSYNEQFFGPGTRLTVL.

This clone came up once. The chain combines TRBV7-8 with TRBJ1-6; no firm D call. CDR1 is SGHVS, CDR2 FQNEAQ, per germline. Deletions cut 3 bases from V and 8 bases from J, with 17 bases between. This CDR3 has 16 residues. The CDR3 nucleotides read TGTGCCAGCAGCTTCTTTTCCTCTGGGGAGGATTCACCCCTCCACTTT. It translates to CASSFFSSGEDSPLHF.

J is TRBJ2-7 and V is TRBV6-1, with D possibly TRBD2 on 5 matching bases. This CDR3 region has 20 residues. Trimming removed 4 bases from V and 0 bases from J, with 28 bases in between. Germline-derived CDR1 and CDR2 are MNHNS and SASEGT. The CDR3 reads CASSATAGSRPPASSYEQYF. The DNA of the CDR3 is TGTGCCAGCAGTGCAACGGCGGGCAGCCGGCCCCCCGCAAGCTCCTACGAGCAGTACTTC.

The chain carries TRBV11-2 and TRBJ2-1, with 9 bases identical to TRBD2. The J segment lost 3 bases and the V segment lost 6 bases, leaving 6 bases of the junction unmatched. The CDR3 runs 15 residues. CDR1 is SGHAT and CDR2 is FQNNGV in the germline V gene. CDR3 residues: CASSLSGGNYNEQFF. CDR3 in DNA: TGTGCCAGCAGTCTTAGCGGGGGAAACTACAATGAGCAGTTCTTC. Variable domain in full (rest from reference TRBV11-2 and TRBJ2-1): EAGVAQSPRYKIIEKRQSVAFWCNPISGHATLYWYQQILGQGPKLLIQFQNNGVVDDSQLPKDRFSAERLKGVDSTLKIQPAKLEDSAVYLCASSLSGGNYNEQFFGPGTRLTVL.

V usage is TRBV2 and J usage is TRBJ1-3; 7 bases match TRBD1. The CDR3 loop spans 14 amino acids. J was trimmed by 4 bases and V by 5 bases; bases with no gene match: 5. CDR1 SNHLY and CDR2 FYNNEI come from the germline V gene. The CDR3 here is CASSWDRKGNTIYF. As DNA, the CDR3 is TGTGCCAGCAGTTGGGACAGAAAAGGAAACACCATATATTTT.

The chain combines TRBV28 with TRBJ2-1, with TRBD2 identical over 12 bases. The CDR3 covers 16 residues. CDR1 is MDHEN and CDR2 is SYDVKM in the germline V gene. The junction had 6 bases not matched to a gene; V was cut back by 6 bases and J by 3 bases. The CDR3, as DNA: TGTGCCAGCAGGACACTAGCGGGAGGTCTCTACAATGAGCAGTTCTTC. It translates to CASRTLAGGLYNEQFF.

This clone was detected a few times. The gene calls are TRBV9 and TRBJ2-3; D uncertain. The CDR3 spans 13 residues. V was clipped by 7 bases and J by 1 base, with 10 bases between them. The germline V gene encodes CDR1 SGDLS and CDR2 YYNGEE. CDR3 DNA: TGTGCCAGCTGGGCCCCCGGCACAGATACGCAGTATTTT. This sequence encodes CASWAPGTDTQYF.

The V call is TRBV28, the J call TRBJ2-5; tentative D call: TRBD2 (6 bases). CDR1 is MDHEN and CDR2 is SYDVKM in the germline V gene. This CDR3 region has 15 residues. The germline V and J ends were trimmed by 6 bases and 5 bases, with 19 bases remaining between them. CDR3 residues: CASSRSVTSWETQYF. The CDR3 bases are TGTGCCAGCAGCCGGTCAGTCACTAGCTGGGAGACCCAGTACTTC.

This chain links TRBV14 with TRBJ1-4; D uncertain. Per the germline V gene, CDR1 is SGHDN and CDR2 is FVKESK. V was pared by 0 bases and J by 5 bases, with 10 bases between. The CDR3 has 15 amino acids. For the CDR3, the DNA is TGTGCCAGCAGCCAAGACGGAGCCCTGAATGAAAAACTGTTTTTT. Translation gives CASSQDGALNEKLFF.

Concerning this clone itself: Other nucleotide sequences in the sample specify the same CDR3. The CDR3 coding sequence is TGTGCCAGCAGCTCCGGACAGGGAACAGATACGCAGTATTTT. Residues: CASSSGQGTDTQYF. The chain recombines TRBV5-4 with TRBJ2-3; TRBD1 matches at 8 bases. The CDR3 has 14 amino acids. Germline V gene data show CDR1 as SGHNT and CDR2 as YYREEE (reference sequence). Losses at the gene ends were 3 bases for V and 3 bases for J; bases not matched to a gene: 3. Full variable domain (remainder filled in from reference TRBV5-4 and TRBJ2-3): ETGVTQSPTHLIKTRGQQVTLRCSSQSGHNTVSWYQQALGQGPQFIFQYYREEENGRGNFPPRFSGLQFPNYSSELNVNALELDDSALYLCASSSGQGTDTQYFGPGTRLTVL.

The CDR3, as DNA: TGTGCCAGCAGTGCAGCGGGAGGAGCTCGCGAGCAGTACTTC. Protein: CASSAAGGAREQYF. The chain carries TRBV25-1 and TRBJ2-7; TRBD2 agrees at 9 bases. Per the germline V gene, CDR1 is MGHDK and CDR2 is SYGVNS. The CDR3 is made up of 14 amino acids. After removal of 4 bases from V and 6 bases from J, the junction contained 7 bases not matched to a gene.

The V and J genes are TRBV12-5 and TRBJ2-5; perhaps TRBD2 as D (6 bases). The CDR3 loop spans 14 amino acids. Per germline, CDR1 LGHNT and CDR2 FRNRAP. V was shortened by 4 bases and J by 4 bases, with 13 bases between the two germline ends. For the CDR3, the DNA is TGTGCTAGTGGTTCGACCTTGGGGGGAGAGACCCAGTACTTC. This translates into CASGSTLGGETQYF.

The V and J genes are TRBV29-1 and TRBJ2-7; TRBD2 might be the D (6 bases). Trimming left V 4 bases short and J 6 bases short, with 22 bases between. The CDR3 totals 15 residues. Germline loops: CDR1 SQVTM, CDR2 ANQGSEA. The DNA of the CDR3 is TGCAGCGTTGGGGGCCCCACTAGCCGAGAAGGCGAGCAGTACTTC. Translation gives CSVGGPTSREGEQYF.

Here the CDR3 reads CASSRALVPTTSDTQYF. The DNA for the CDR3 is TGTGCCAGCAGCCGAGCACTAGTCCCCACAACCTCAGATACGCAGTATTTT. V and J are TRBV4-2 and TRBJ2-3; TRBD2 is a possible D gene (5 bases). Germline CDR1 reads LGHNA; CDR2 reads YNFKEQ. V dropped 4 bases and J dropped 4 bases, with 21 bases sitting between them. CDR3 size: 17 residues.

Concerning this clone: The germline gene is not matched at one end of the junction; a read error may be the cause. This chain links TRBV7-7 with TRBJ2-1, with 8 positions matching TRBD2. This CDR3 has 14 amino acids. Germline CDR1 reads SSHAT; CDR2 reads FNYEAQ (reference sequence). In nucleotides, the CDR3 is TGTGCTAGCAGCTCAGCGGGAGCTAACAATGAGCAGTTCTTC. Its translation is CASSSAGANNEQFF.